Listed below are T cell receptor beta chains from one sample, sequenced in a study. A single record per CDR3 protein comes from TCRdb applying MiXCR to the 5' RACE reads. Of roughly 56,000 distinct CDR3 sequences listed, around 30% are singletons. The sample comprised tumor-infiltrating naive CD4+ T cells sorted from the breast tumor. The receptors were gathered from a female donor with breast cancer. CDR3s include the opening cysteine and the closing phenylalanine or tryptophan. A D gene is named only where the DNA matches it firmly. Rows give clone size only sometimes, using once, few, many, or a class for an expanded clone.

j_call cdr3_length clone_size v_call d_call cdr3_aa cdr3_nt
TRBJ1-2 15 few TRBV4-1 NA CASSQSSGRNYGYTF TGCGCCAGCAGCCAATCCTCCGGGAGAAACTATGGCTACACCTTC
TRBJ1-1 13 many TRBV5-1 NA CASSLKQGNKPFF TGCGCCAGCAGCTTGAAACAGGGCAACAAGCCTTTCTTT
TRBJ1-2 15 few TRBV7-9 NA CASSLGRGTDYGYTF TGTGCCAGCAGCTTAGGCAGGGGAACGGACTATGGCTACACCTTC
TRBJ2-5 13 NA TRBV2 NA CASSTDSAETQYF TGTGCCAGCAGCACGGACAGCGCGGAGACCCAGTACTTC
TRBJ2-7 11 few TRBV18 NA CASSPAYEQYF TGTGCCAGCTCACCAGCCTACGAGCAGTACTTC
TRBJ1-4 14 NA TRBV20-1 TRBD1 CSALRGTGNEKLFF TGCAGTGCCCTAAGGGGGACAGGGAACGAAAAACTGTTTTTT
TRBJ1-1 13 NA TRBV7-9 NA CASSWKGGGEAFF TGTGCCAGCAGCTGGAAAGGGGGGGGTGAAGCTTTCTTT
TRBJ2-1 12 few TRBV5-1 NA CASSRSGDEQFF TGCGCCAGCAGCCGTAGCGGTGATGAGCAGTTCTTC
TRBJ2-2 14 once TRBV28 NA CASFEGWDTGELFF TGTGCCAGCTTCGAGGGGTGGGACACCGGGGAGCTGTTTTTT
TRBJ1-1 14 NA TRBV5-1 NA CASSLVGSNTEAFF TGCGCCAGCAGCTTGGTGGGATCAAACACTGAAGCTTTCTTT
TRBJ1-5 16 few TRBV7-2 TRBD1 CASSAQAGTGHQPQHF TGTGCCAGCAGCGCGCAAGCCGGGACAGGGCATCAGCCCCAGCATTTT
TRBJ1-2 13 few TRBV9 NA CASSVGQGSGYTF TGTGCCAGCAGCGTAGGGCAGGGGAGTGGCTACACCTTC
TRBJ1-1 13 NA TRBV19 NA CASSWQGAQEAFF TGTGCCAGTAGTTGGCAAGGGGCCCAAGAAGCTTTCTTT
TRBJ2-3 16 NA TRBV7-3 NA CASSPLWLPSTDTQYF TGTGCCAGCAGCCCTCTCTGGCTTCCTAGCACAGATACGCAGTATTTT
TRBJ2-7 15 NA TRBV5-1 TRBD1 CASSFFRQGEAEQYF TGCGCCAGCAGCTTTTTCAGACAGGGGGAAGCCGAGCAGTACTTC
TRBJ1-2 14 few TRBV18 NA CASSPGTANYGYTF TGTGCCAGCTCACCTGGGACGGCAAACTATGGCTACACCTTC
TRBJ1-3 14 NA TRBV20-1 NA CSARAGFSGNTIYF TGCAGTGCTAGAGCCGGGTTCTCTGGAAACACCATATATTTT
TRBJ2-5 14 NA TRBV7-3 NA CASSEGPSEETQYF TGTGCCAGCAGCGAGGGCCCGAGTGAGGAGACCCAGTACTTC
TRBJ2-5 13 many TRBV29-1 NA CSVDKVVGETQYF TGCAGCGTCGATAAGGTGGTCGGAGAGACCCAGTACTTC
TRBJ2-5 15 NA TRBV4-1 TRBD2 CASSQRTSHQETQYF TGCGCCAGCAGCCAGAGGACTAGCCACCAAGAGACCCAGTACTTC
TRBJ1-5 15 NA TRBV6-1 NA CASSEAGGSNQPQHF TGTGCCAGCAGTGAAGCAGGCGGTAGCAATCAGCCCCAGCATTTT
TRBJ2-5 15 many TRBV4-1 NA CASSKEVAQGETQYF TGCGCCAGCAGCAAAGAGGTGGCTCAGGGGGAGACCCAGTACTTC
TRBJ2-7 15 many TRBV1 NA CTSSQDGVWRERQYF TGCACCAGCAGCCAAGACGGGGTTTGGCGGGAGAGACAGTACTTC
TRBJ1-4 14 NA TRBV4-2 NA CASSQQTVGEKLFF TGTGCCAGCAGCCAACAAACCGTGGGAGAAAAACTGTTTTTT
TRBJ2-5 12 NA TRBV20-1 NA CSADQTGETQYF TGCAGTGCTGATCAAACGGGAGAGACCCAGTACTTC
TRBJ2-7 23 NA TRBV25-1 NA CASSESPLASRTGGSLVSYERYF TGTGCCAGCAGTGAATCTCCCCTCGCTTCTCGGACAGGAGGGAGCCTAGTCTCCTACGAGCGGTACTTC
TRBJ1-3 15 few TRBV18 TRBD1 CASSATGDSGNTIYF TGTGCCAGCTCCGCTACAGGGGACTCTGGAAACACCATATATTTT
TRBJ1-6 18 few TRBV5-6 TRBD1 CASSGRDSQSSYNSPLHF TGTGCCAGCAGCGGGCGGGACAGCCAGAGCTCCTATAATTCACCCCTCCACTTT
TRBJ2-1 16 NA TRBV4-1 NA CASSQVDIVSYNEQFF TGCGCCAGCAGCCAAGTAGATATCGTCTCCTACAATGAGCAGTTCTTC
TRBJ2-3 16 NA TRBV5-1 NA CASSPGQAGGTDTQYF TGCGCCAGCAGCCCCGGGCAGGCAGGGGGCACAGATACGCAGTATTTT
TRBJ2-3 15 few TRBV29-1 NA CSVTPRSGSTDTQYF TGCAGCGTCACCCCTAGAAGCGGAAGCACAGATACGCAGTATTTT
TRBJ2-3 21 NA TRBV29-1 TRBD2 CSVEVLPGTSGSEILTDTQYF TGCAGCGTTGAAGTCTTACCGGGGACTAGCGGGAGCGAAATTCTCACAGATACGCAGTATTTT
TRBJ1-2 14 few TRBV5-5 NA CASSLTEQVYGYTF TGTGCCAGCAGCCTAACTGAACAGGTCTATGGCTACACCTTC
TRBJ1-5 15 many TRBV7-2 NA CASSLYTTGGQPQHF TGTGCCAGCAGCTTATACACTACCGGCGGTCAGCCCCAGCATTTT
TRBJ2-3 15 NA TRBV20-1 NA CSASLKAESTDTQYF TGCAGTGCTAGCTTGAAAGCGGAGTCCACAGATACGCAGTATTTT
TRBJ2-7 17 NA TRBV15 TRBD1 CATSSLGVGQGEWEQYF TGTGCCACCAGCAGTCTCGGGGTGGGACAGGGGGAGTGGGAGCAGTATTTC
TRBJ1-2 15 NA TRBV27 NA CASSQGPKGSYGDTF TGTGCCAGCAGCCAGGGACCGAAGGGGAGCTATGGCGACACCTTC
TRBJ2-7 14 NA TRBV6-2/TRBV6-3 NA CASSYEQGPYEQYF TGTGCCAGCAGTTACGAACAGGGACCTTACGAGCAGTACTTC
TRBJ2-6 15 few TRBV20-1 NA CSAKSGASGANVLTF TGCAGTGCTAAATCAGGAGCCTCTGGGGCCAACGTCCTGACTTTC
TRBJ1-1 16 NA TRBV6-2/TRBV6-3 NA CASSYSIYERNTEAFF TGTGCCAGCAGTTACTCGATTTACGAGAGGAACACTGAAGCTTTCTTT
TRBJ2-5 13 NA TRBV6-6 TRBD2 CASSGGGAGTQYF TGTGCCAGCAGCGGGGGAGGGGCAGGGACCCAGTACTTC
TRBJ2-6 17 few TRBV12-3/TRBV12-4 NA CASSLKGTSSGANVLTF TGTGCCAGCAGTTTAAAGGGGACCAGCTCTGGGGCCAACGTCCTGACTTTC
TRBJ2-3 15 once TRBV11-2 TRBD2 CASAYQLASTDTQYF TGTGCCAGCGCTTACCAACTAGCGAGCACAGATACGCAGTATTTT
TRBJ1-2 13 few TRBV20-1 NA CSARPLAAYGYTF TGCAGTGCTAGGCCCTTGGCAGCCTATGGCTACACCTTC
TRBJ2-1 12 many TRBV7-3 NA CASSKGGNEQFF TGTGCCAGCAGCAAGGGGGGGAATGAGCAGTTCTTC
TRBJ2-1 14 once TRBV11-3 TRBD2 CASSLVSGGNEQFF TGTGCCAGCAGCTTAGTTTCCGGGGGGAATGAGCAGTTCTTC
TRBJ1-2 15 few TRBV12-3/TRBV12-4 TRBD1 CASSPPGTGGRGYTF TGTGCCAGCAGCCCTCCCGGGACAGGGGGCCGAGGCTACACCTTC
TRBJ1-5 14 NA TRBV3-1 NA CASSQDRTLQPQHF TGTGCCAGCAGCCAAGACAGGACACTTCAGCCCCAGCATTTT
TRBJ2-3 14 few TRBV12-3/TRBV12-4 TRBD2 CASSLLVAGDTQYF TGTGCCAGCAGTTTATTAGTAGCGGGAGATACGCAGTATTTT
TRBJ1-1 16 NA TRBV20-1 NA CSARDRIRGYSTEAFF TGCAGTGCTAGAGATCGGATACGGGGCTATAGCACTGAAGCTTTCTTT